What follows describes a single T cell receptor (beta chain). This entry is derived from a study of OX40 agonist ivuxolimab in advanced cancers. Across the study: With a range of roughly 20 to 80, age averaged 60 years, and 75% to 90% were male.

V lost 7 bases and J 4 bases, leaving 11 bases between the germline ends. CDR1 is SGHAT and CDR2 is FQNNGV in the germline V gene. The CDR3 totals 13 residues. This table comes from immunoSEQ multiplex PCR, and its TCRdb copy is limited to in-frame clones, with some not included. The sample has over 75,000 clones; roughly 94% are singletons. Specimen: CD4+ or CD8+ T cells sorted from blood, collected in a trial of the OX40 agonist ivuxolimab. V and J are TRBV11-2 and TRBJ1-3, with D unclear. This TCR derives from an adult with an advanced solid tumor such as melanoma, head and neck, liver or kidney cancer. CDR3 region: CASTLSGGNTIYF. Here the CDR3 DNA reads TGTGCCAGCACCCTGTCTGGGGGAAACACCATATATTTT.